Shown below are 13 T cell receptor beta chains from a single sample sequenced in a study of breast tumors, draining lymph nodes, adjacent tissues. Each CDR3 protein gets one entry after TCRdb re-called the multiplex PCR reads with MiXCR. Of around 25,000 distinct CDR3 sequences in the sample, under 30% were seen once. The specimen sequenced was breast tumor tissue. Every receptor here comes from a female donor with breast cancer. Some clones in this sample may be carry-over from other donors' samples.

This clonotype was picked up many times. This sequence joins TRBV7-3 and TRBJ2-2, with a weak D call TRBD1 (5 bases). In germline, CDR1 is SGHTA, CDR2 FQGTGA. This CDR3 has 14 amino acids. V shed 2 bases and J shed 8 bases, with 12 bases lying between them. This CDR3 reads CASSLDSQAGELFF. As DNA, the CDR3 is TGTGCCAGCAGCTTAGACAGCCAGGCGGGGGAGCTGTTTTTT.

This clonotype was recorded many times. The chain employs TRBV9 and TRBJ1-6; D gene uncertain. The CDR3 is 14 amino acids. CDR1 and CDR2 (germline): SGDLS, YYNGEE. V lost 4 bases to trimming and J lost 5 bases, with 10 bases between them. In DNA, the CDR3 is TGTGCCAGCAGCCAAGAGGGAGATAATTCACCCCTCCACTTT. Translation gives CASSQEGDNSPLHF. Supplemented by reference TRBV9 and TRBJ1-6, the full variable domain reads DSGVTQTPKHLITATGQRVTLRCSPRSGDLSVYWYQQSLDQGLQFLIQYYNGEERAKGNILERFSAQQFPDLHSELNLSSLELGDSALYFCASSQEGDNSPLHFGNGTRLTVT.

This clonotype was found many times. The chain is built from TRBV29-1 and TRBJ2-2; D might be TRBD1 or TRBD2, each matching 5 bases. The CDR3 totals 13 residues. Germline V gene lookup returns CDR1 SQVTM and CDR2 ANQGSEA. CDR3 residues: CGHAGYNTGELFF. The CDR3 DNA sequence: TGCGGACATGCGGGCTATAACACCGGGGAGCTGTTTTTT.

This clonotype showed up many times. V usage is TRBV10-2 and J usage is TRBJ2-3; no firm D call. From germline, CDR1 is WSHSY and CDR2 SAAADI. V lost 3 bases and J 1 base, leaving 14 bases between the germline ends. This CDR3 is 16 amino acids long. The CDR3 region is CASSEGPKGGTDTQYF. In DNA form, the CDR3 reads TGCGCCAGCAGTGAAGGGCCTAAGGGTGGCACAGATACGCAGTATTTT.

The V gene is TRBV7-9, the J gene TRBJ2-5, with 7 positions matching TRBD2. The germline gives CDR1 SEHNR, CDR2 FQNEAQ (reference sequence). The CDR3 length is 15 residues. V lost 3 bases to trimming and J lost 2 bases; unmatched junction nucleotides: 6. This CDR3 reads CASSLGLAVQETQYF. Written as DNA, the CDR3 is TGTGCCAGCAGCTTGGGGCTAGCGGTACAAGAGACCCAGTACTTC.

About this clonotype: Being one base from a much bigger clone, this may be a read error. Likely a read error: the CDR3 ends without its conserved phenylalanine or tryptophan. The chain recombines TRBV28 with TRBJ2-7, with TRBD2 matching 7 bases. Germline assignment: CDR1 MDHEN and CDR2 SYDVKM. Trimming removed 5 bases from V and 5 bases from J; junction bases left unmatched: 15. The CDR3 loop spans 16 amino acids. CDR3 sequence reads: CASSLKELAGSNEQYS. DNA for the CDR3: TGTGCCAGCAGTCTCAAGGAGTTAGCGGGTTCGAACGAGCAGTACTCC.

This clonotype showed up many times. A read error may account for a junction end that differs from germline. V and J are TRBV29-1 and TRBJ2-1; TRBD2 matches 11 bases. CDR3 size: 14 residues. The germline CDR1 and CDR2 sequences are SQVTM and ANQGSEA. CDR3 sequence (DNA): TGCAGCGTTTCTAGCGGGAGGTACTACAATGGGCAGTTCTTC. It specifies CSVSSGRYYNGQFF.

Comment on this clonotype: A much larger clone differs from this one at a single base, so this may be a read error. The CDR3 DNA reads as TGTGCCAGCAGCTCAGATCAGGGAAGCTATGGCCACACCTTC. Its protein is CASSSDQGSYGHTF. The chain employs TRBV5-4 and TRBJ1-2; D perhaps matches TRBD1 (5 bases). This CDR3 is built from 14 residues. CDR1 and CDR2 from the germline V gene are SGHNT and YYREEE (reference sequence).

In this sample, this clonotype turned up many times. V is TRBV3-1 and J is TRBJ2-3, with 9 bases identical to TRBD1. Germline V CDR1 and CDR2: LGHDT, YNNKEL (reference sequence). Unmatched junction bases numbered 9, after V lost 3 bases and J lost 2 bases. This CDR3 comprises 17 residues. This chain's CDR3 is CASSHSSGQGITDTQYF. The CDR3 DNA is TGTGCCAGCAGCCATTCTTCGGGACAGGGCATCACAGATACGCAGTATTTT.

This clonotype was found a few times. It may be a read error: a sequence one base away is much more abundant. This is likely a read error, given that the CDR3 carries no conserved phenylalanine or tryptophan at its end. V is TRBV5-5 and J is TRBJ2-7; D not certain. V lost 0 bases, J lost 6 bases, and 4 bases lay in between. The CDR3 has 11 amino acids. CDR1 and CDR2 from the germline V gene are SGHKS and YYEKEE (reference sequence). CDR3 sequence reads: CASSLAAEQYL. CDR3 nucleotides: TGTGCCAGCAGCTTGGCCGCCGAGCAGTACCTC.

This clonotype was detected ten times or more. CDR3 coding DNA: TGTGCCAGCAGCTTACAGAATTCACCCCTCCACTTT. It encodes CASSLQNSPLHF. This sequence joins TRBV5-8 and TRBJ1-6, with unresolved D. This CDR3 region has 12 residues. The germline V and J ends were trimmed by 2 bases and 7 bases, with 4 bases remaining between them. Germline CDR1 reads SGHTS; CDR2 reads YDEGEE.

There are many counts of this clonotype. The chain joins TRBV2 to TRBJ1-5; no reliable D call. Germline loops: CDR1 SNHLY, CDR2 FYNNEI. The V and J ends lost 4 bases and 3 bases respectively, with 10 bases between them. This CDR3 is 14 amino acids long. This chain's CDR3 is CASSVGQNNQPQHF. Here the CDR3 DNA reads TGTGCCAGCAGTGTTGGGCAGAACAATCAGCCCCAGCATTTT.

A remark on this clonotype: This sequence may be a read error, since a much larger clone differs from it by one base. V is TRBV18 and J is TRBJ2-7, with a weak D call TRBD2 (5 bases). The V end was cut by 8 bases, the J end by 1 base, with 12 bases between. The CDR3 runs to 13 residues. The germline V gene encodes CDR1 KGHSH and CDR2 LQKENI. Here the CDR3 DNA reads TGTGCCAGCCGAGGAGGTGAGTCCTACGAGCAGTACTTC. This codes for CASRGGESYEQYF.